The subject of this entry is one TCR beta chain. Antigen: not known. Sequencing was performed with immunoSEQ multiplex PCR; in TCRdb, only in-frame clones are kept and a portion is missing. The sample consists of more than 300,000 clones, 70% to 90% of them appearing once. The sample belongs to a study of Ad26.COV2.S vaccination and SARS-CoV-2 variants. The treatment here: some 19 received Ad26.COV2.S at low or high dose, single or two shots; about 5 received placebo; per-sample allocation not given. Samples analyzed were those drawn on day 63 after the first vaccine or placebo injection. Study results and caveats: Recipients of either vaccine or placebo displayed similar breadth of non-spike TCRs.

The V and J ends lost 2 bases and 4 bases respectively, with 15 bases between them. CDR1 is MNHEY and CDR2 is SVGAGI in the germline V gene. CDR3 size: 16 residues. Material: peripheral blood, obtained in a trial of Ad26.COV2.S vaccine versus placebo. The gene calls are TRBV6-5 and TRBJ2-1; weak D call: TRBD1 (6 bases). This sequence was found in a person aged 18-65 years who received the Ad26.COV2.S COVID-19 vaccine or a placebo. The chain's CDR3 is CASSYQLGAPYNEQFF. In DNA, the CDR3 is TGTGCCAGCAGTTACCAATTGGGGGCCCCTTACAATGAGCAGTTCTTC.